Following are 25 T cell receptor beta chains from one sample sequenced in a study of identical twins. TCRdb reprocessed the 5' RACE reads via MiXCR and lists one record per CDR3 protein. The sample includes roughly 720,000 distinct CDR3 sequences, over 15% of them seen just once. These data also formed part of another study, on T cells expressing NK-cell markers.

Sequencing was performed on PBMCs. Receptors were obtained from a woman aged 18-29 years in good health.

This clonotype has only a few counts. The V gene is TRBV6-5, the J gene TRBJ1-5; 8 positions match TRBD1. The CDR3 has 16 residues. The germline V gene encodes CDR1 MNHEY and CDR2 SVGAGI. V lost 0 bases, J lost 7 bases, and 8 bases stayed unmatched. CDR3 sequence (DNA): TGTGCCAGCAGTTACTCCGAGGCAGGGGGCATCCAGCCCCAGCATTTT. Protein product: CASSYSEAGGIQPQHF.

This clonotype occurred a few times. The J gene is TRBJ2-7, the V gene TRBV7-2; D perhaps matches TRBD2 (5 bases). In germline, CDR1 is SGHTA, CDR2 FQGNSA. V was clipped by 1 base and J by 6 bases, with 10 bases between them. CDR3 length: 13 residues. CDR3 amino acids: CASSLVGRAEQYF. The CDR3 DNA reads as TGTGCCAGCAGCTTAGTCGGGCGGGCCGAGCAGTACTTC.

The chain is built from TRBV9 and TRBJ2-7; 8 bases line up with TRBD1. V lost 0 bases, J lost 5 bases, and 7 bases stayed unmatched. The CDR3 is 15 residues long. In germline, CDR1 is SGDLS, CDR2 YYNGEE. The CDR3: CASSVGQGAFNEQYF. In nucleotides, the CDR3 is TGTGCCAGCAGCGTAGGGCAGGGGGCGTTTAACGAGCAGTACTTC.

The V call is TRBV29-1, the J call TRBJ2-7; 14 bases align to TRBD2. The CDR3 length is 13 residues. The germline CDR1 and CDR2 sequences are SQVTM and ANQGSEA. The V and J ends lost 6 bases and 6 bases, in that order; junction bases with no gene match: 4. The CDR3, as DNA: TGCAGCGTCGGACTAGCGGGAGGAAGCGAGCAGTACTTC. Amino acid sequence: CSVGLAGGSEQYF.

V gene TRBV28 combines with J gene TRBJ2-2; TRBD1 matches 8 bases. CDR1 and CDR2 from the germline V gene are MDHEN and SYDVKM. V shed 4 bases, J shed 4 bases, and the junction held 23 bases outside the gene matches. This CDR3 spans 21 amino acids. For the CDR3, the DNA is TGTGCCAGCAGTTCAACCTCCTGGACAGGGAATGGGTACCGAGGCACCGGGGAGCTGTTTTTT. This encodes CASSSTSWTGNGYRGTGELFF.

The J gene is TRBJ2-5, the V gene TRBV5-1; TRBD2 might be the D (6 bases). Germline CDR1 and CDR2: SGHRS and YFSETQ. The CDR3 consists of 14 residues. V shed 0 bases and J shed 3 bases, with 9 bases lying between them. The CDR3 bases are TGCGCCAGCAGCTTGGGGTCTAGCGAAGAGACCCAGTACTTC. Its protein product is CASSLGSSEETQYF.

The table lists this clonotype with a few counts. The chain couples TRBV29-1 to TRBJ2-3; 14 bases align to TRBD2. The V gene end was trimmed by 0 bases and the J gene end by 5 bases; junction bases not matched to a gene: 7. CDR1 SQVTM and CDR2 ANQGSEA come from the germline V gene. The CDR3 has 17 residues. The CDR3, as DNA: TGCAGCGTTGAAGACCTCCCGACTAGCGGGGGGGTAGATACGCAGTATTTT. Translation gives CSVEDLPTSGGVDTQYF.

The V call is TRBV20-1, the J call TRBJ2-7; TRBD2 matches at 12 bases. Trimming removed 6 bases from V and 0 bases from J; junction bases left unmatched: 9. There are 16 residues in the CDR3. CDR1 is DFQATT, CDR2 SNEGSKA, per germline (reference sequence). The CDR3 DNA sequence: TGCAGTGCGTCGGCCGGGACTAGCGGGTTCTCCTACGAGCAGTACTTC. Residues: CSASAGTSGFSYEQYF.

This clonotype was observed a handful of times. The chain joins TRBV12-3 or TRBV12-4 to TRBJ2-7; 10 nucleotides agree with TRBD1. With V trimmed by 7 bases and J by 4 bases, 13 bases remained unmatched. The CDR3 is 16 residues long. The CDR3 sequence: CASTHRGGDRGYEQYF. CDR3 bases: TGTGCCAGCACCCACCGGGGCGGGGACAGGGGTTACGAGCAGTACTTC.

This clonotype was picked up one time. At one of its ends the junction is not consistent with the germline gene, which may arise from a read error. This chain joins TRBV7-2 and TRBJ2-7, with 7 bases aligning to TRBD2. The CDR3 runs to 16 residues. Germline CDR1 reads SGHTA; CDR2 reads FQGNSA. CDR3 bases: TGTGCCAGCAGCTTGAATGGACTAGGGGAGTCCTACAAGCAGTACTTC. Protein sequence: CASSLNGLGESYKQYF.

The DNA for the CDR3 is TGCAGTGCTAGAAACAGAGCCTACGAGCAGTACTTC. It specifies CSARNRAYEQYF. This chain uses TRBV20-1 with TRBJ2-7; no definite D call. The CDR3 is 12 amino acids. CDR1 DFQATT and CDR2 SNEGSKA come from the germline V gene (reference sequence). Trimming took 2 bases from V and 2 from J, leaving 7 bases between them.

This clonotype was seen only a few times. The rearrangement links TRBV29-1 to TRBJ2-3; 9 bases are a match to TRBD2. The V gene's germline CDR1 is SQVTM and CDR2 ANQGSEA. The CDR3 extends over 12 amino acids. V shed 2 bases, J shed 13 bases, and the junction held 7 bases outside the gene matches. CDR3 coding DNA: TGCAGCGTTGAATTTTCGGGGACTAGCAAGTATTTT. It codes for CSVEFSGTSKYF.

The rearrangement links TRBV9 to TRBJ2-1, with a weak D call TRBD2 (6 bases). Trimming left V 1 base short and J 0 bases short, with 11 bases between. CDR3 length: 16 amino acids. The V gene's germline CDR1 is SGDLS and CDR2 YYNGEE. The CDR3 coding sequence is TGTGCCAGCAGCGTACGTGCGGGGAGCTCCTACAATGAGCAGTTCTTC. This codes for CASSVRAGSSYNEQFF. The variable domain in full, with the rest retrieved from reference TRBV9 and TRBJ2-1, is DSGVTQTPKHLITATGQRVTLRCSPRSGDLSVYWYQQSLDQGLQFLIQYYNGEERAKGNILERFSAQQFPDLHSELNLSSLELGDSALYFCASSVRAGSSYNEQFFGPGTRLTVL.

The chain employs TRBV12-3 or TRBV12-4 and TRBJ2-7, with D perhaps being TRBD1 or TRBD2 (5 bases each). V gave up 3 bases and J gave up 0 bases, with 12 bases separating them. This CDR3 has 15 residues. As DNA, the CDR3 is TGTGCCAGCAGTTTCGAGGGGTTGGGCTCCTACGAGCAGTACTTC. Its translation is CASSFEGLGSYEQYF.

The chain employs TRBV11-2 and TRBJ2-1; the match to TRBD2 covers 7 bases. The CDR3 is 16 residues long. Germline loops: CDR1 SGHAT, CDR2 FQNNGV. V lost 5 bases to trimming and J lost 2 bases; unmatched junction nucleotides: 9. The DNA of the CDR3 is TGTGCCAGCAGCCAAAGGTGGCGGGAGACCTACAATGAGCAGTTCTTC. Translating it yields CASSQRWRETYNEQFF.

This clonotype has just a few counts. The chain employs TRBV19 and TRBJ1-1, with TRBD1 as a possible D gene (5 bases). The V end lost 7 bases, the J end lost 2 bases, and 14 bases lay between the germline ends. Germline CDR1 reads LNHDA; CDR2 reads SQIVND (reference sequence). This CDR3 region has 14 residues. The CDR3, as DNA: TGTGCCAGTACCAGGGTAGCACGAAACACTGAAGCTTTCTTT. The encoded protein is CASTRVARNTEAFF.

J is TRBJ2-3 and V is TRBV20-1; a weak D match, TRBD2 (6 bases). V was clipped by 6 bases and J by 1 base, with 11 bases between them. Germline CDR1 DFQATT, CDR2 SNEGSKA (reference sequence). The CDR3 totals 13 residues. The CDR3 bases are TGCAGTGCGGCTAGCGTCGGCACAGATACGCAGTATTTT. This codes for CSAASVGTDTQYF.

The rearrangement uses TRBV20-1 and TRBJ2-2; 8 nucleotides align to TRBD1. Trimming removed 6 bases from V and 4 bases from J; junction bases left unmatched: 10. Germline V gene lookup returns CDR1 DFQATT and CDR2 SNEGSKA (reference sequence). CDR3 length equals 15 residues. CDR3 bases: TGCAGTGCGGAGGACAGGGTTGGGGGCACCGGGGAGCTGTTTTTT. This codes for CSAEDRVGGTGELFF.

V usage is TRBV27 and J usage is TRBJ2-1, with a weak D call TRBD1 (5 bases). Per the germline V gene, CDR1 is MNHEY and CDR2 is SMNVEV (reference sequence). With 8 bases removed from V and 8 bases from J, the gap between germline ends came to 19 bases. The CDR3 is made up of 14 amino acids. The CDR3 region has the DNA TGTGCCAGCGGTTGGATGGCTGGGGCAGATGAGCAGTTCTTC. It codes for CASGWMAGADEQFF.

This clonotype was counted only a few times. This chain joins TRBV5-1 and TRBJ1-1; TRBD1 aligns across 7 bases. The CDR3 spans 16 residues. V was clipped by 0 bases and J by 5 bases; unmatched bases: 10. Germline V gene data show CDR1 as SGHRS and CDR2 as YFSETQ. The CDR3: CASSLGQGRFETEAFF. Here the CDR3 DNA reads TGCGCCAGCAGCTTGGGACAGGGTCGGTTTGAGACTGAAGCTTTCTTT. Full variable domain (remainder filled in from reference TRBV5-1 and TRBJ1-1): KAGVTQTPRYLIKTRGQQVTLSCSPISGHRSVSWYQQTPGQGLQFLFEYFSETQRNKGNFPGRFSGRQFSNSRSEMNVSTLELGDSALYLCASSLGQGRFETEAFFGQGTRLTVV.

The chain carries TRBV5-1 and TRBJ1-6; perhaps TRBD1 as D (6 bases). V was shortened by 1 base and J by 10 bases, with 18 bases between the two germline ends. CDR1 SGHRS and CDR2 YFSETQ come from the germline V gene. The CDR3 extends over 16 amino acids. The chain's CDR3 is CASSLLVRGSGSPLHF. CDR3 coding DNA: TGCGCCAGCAGCTTGCTGGTCAGGGGCTCGGGATCACCCCTCCACTTT.

The sample holds a few counts of this clonotype. V is TRBV25-1 and J is TRBJ2-1; D is unclear. Germline V gene sequence: CDR1 MGHDK, CDR2 SYGVNS. The CDR3 runs to 13 residues. Trimming shortened V by 3 bases and J by 7 bases, and 10 bases separated the two germline ends. CDR3 residues: CASSEGWRNEQFF. CDR3 DNA sequence: TGTGCCAGCAGTGAGGGATGGAGAAATGAGCAGTTCTTC.

The rearrangement joins TRBV29-1 to TRBJ2-1; 7 nucleotides align to TRBD1. The V gene's germline CDR1 is SQVTM and CDR2 ANQGSEA. This CDR3 spans 12 amino acids. V shed 3 bases and J 7 bases; nucleotides not matched to a gene: 3. This chain's CDR3 is CSVDTGANEQFF. The DNA for the CDR3 is TGCAGCGTTGATACAGGGGCGAATGAGCAGTTCTTC.

This clonotype was counted only a few times. The CDR3 nucleotides read TGCAGTGCTCACAGGTTTAGAGTGTACCAAGAGACCCAGTACTTC. It translates to CSAHRFRVYQETQYF. The chain joins TRBV20-1 to TRBJ2-5; perhaps TRBD1 as D (5 bases). V dropped 5 bases and J dropped 0 bases, with 16 bases sitting between them. This CDR3 is built from 15 residues. Germline V gene sequence: CDR1 DFQATT, CDR2 SNEGSKA (reference sequence).

V and J are TRBV10-3 and TRBJ1-2; no clear D. The V and J ends lost 4 bases and 4 bases respectively, with 13 bases between them. Per the germline V gene, CDR1 is ENHRY and CDR2 is SYGVKD. The CDR3 has 14 amino acids. DNA for the CDR3: TGTGCCATCAGTGGGGCAGTAAAAGGCTATGGCTACACCTTC. Its translation is CAISGAVKGYGYTF.